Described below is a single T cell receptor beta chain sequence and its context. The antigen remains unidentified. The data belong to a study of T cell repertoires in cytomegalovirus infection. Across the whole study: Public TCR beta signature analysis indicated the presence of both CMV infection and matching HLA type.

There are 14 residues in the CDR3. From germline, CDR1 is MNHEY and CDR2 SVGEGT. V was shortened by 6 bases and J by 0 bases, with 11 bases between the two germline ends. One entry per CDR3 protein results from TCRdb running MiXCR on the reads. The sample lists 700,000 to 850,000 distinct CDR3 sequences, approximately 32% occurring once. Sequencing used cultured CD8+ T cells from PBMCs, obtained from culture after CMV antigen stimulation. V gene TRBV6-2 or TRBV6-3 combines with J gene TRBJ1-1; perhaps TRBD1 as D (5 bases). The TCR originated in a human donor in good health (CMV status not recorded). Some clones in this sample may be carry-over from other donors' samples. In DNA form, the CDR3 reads TGTGCCAGCAGCTGGGACCGACTGAACACTGAAGCTTTCTTT. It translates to CASSWDRLNTEAFF.